One and the same sample provided the 24 T cell receptor beta chains below, sequenced in a study of tumor and adjacent non-tumor tissue in lung cancer. TCRbeta libraries were built with three rounds of nested PCR, modified from ARM-PCR. TCRdb itself ran the multiplex PCR reads through MiXCR, one entry per CDR3 protein. The sample yields over 60,000 distinct CDR3 sequences, over 80% seen once. The template was RNA from unsorted bulk tissue. Material for sequencing was lung tumor tissue. The receptors were gathered from a woman in her forties or fifties with non-small cell lung cancer.

Notes on this clonotype: The junction does not match germline at one end; this may be a read error. The genes are TRBV6-2 or TRBV6-3 and TRBJ2-2; D is possibly TRBD1 or TRBD2 (5 bases each). Per germline, CDR1 MNHEY and CDR2 SVGEGT. This CDR3 is 18 amino acids long. CDR3 DNA sequence: TGTGTCAGCAGTTACGGGGCTAGTAAAACGGCGAACGCCGGGGAGCTGTTTTTT. Encoded protein: CVSSYGASKTANAGELFF.

A word on this clonotype: A read error may explain this, as a much larger clone is one base away. The chain combines TRBV30 with TRBJ2-7; D ambiguous. Germline V gives CDR1 GTSNPN, CDR2 SVGIG (reference sequence). The CDR3 is 14 residues long. The CDR3: CAWTLGRTAYDQYF. CDR3 coding DNA: TGTGCCTGGACCCTGGGAAGGACCGCCTACGACCAGTACTTC.

This clonotype has a single count. The chain is built from TRBV5-4 and TRBJ1-1; perhaps TRBD1 as D (5 bases). Trimming stripped 3 bases from V and 0 bases from J, with 18 bases between. CDR3 length equals 17 residues. Germline V CDR1 and CDR2: SGHNT, YYREEE (reference sequence). The CDR3 reads CASSSPPTGGMNTEAFF. The CDR3 DNA reads as TGTGCCAGCAGCTCGCCTCCCACAGGCGGGATGAACACTGAAGCTTTCTTT. The full variable domain, rest sourced from reference TRBV5-4 and TRBJ1-1, is ETGVTQSPTHLIKTRGQQVTLRCSSQSGHNTVSWYQQALGQGPQFIFQYYREEENGRGNFPPRFSGLQFPNYSSELNVNALELDDSALYLCASSSPPTGGMNTEAFFGQGTRLTVV.

Of note for this clonotype: In this CDR3 the conserved last residue, phenylalanine or tryptophan, is missing, so a read error is likely. The chain joins TRBV20-1 to TRBJ2-7; TRBD1 matches 7 bases. CDR3 length: 14 residues. The germline CDR1 and CDR2 sequences are DFQATT and SNEGSKA (reference sequence). CDR3 in DNA: TGCAGTACTAGAGCGTCGGGACAGCCCTACGAGCAGTACCTC. It is translated as CSTRASGQPYEQYL.

A word on this clonotype: A junction end diverges from the germline sequence, so it may reflect a read error. The chain recombines TRBV11-2 with TRBJ2-3, with a tentative D call TRBD1 (6 bases). From germline, CDR1 is SGHAT and CDR2 FQNNGV. The CDR3 has 14 amino acids. CDR3 loop: CSSSPTYPRGTQYF. CDR3 coding DNA: TGTTCCAGCAGCCCAACATACCCAAGGGGGACGCAGTATTTT.

This clonotype was seen only a few times. The junction departs from the called germline gene at one end, perhaps through a read error. This rearrangement joins TRBV12-3 or TRBV12-4 to TRBJ2-7; D is possibly TRBD1 (6 bases). The CDR3 is 14 amino acids. In DNA, the CDR3 is TGTGCCTGCAGTTTTTCGACAGGTCTGGTGAAGCAGTACTTC. This sequence encodes CACSFSTGLVKQYF.

As concerns this clonotype: One end of the junction fails to match germline, which may point to a read error. The CDR3 protein is CASSPWASSSYEKYF. The CDR3 DNA follows: TGTGCAAGCAGCCCTTGGGCTAGCAGTTCCTACGAGAAGTACTTC. The chain links TRBV11-2 to TRBJ2-7, with D maybe TRBD2 (5 bases). The CDR3 totals 15 residues. Germline V lookup: CDR1 SGHAT, CDR2 FQNNGV.

The chain is built from TRBV6-5 and TRBJ1-4, with D uncertain. Germline CDR1 MNHEY, CDR2 SVGAGI. The CDR3 extends over 13 amino acids. Trimming stripped 6 bases from V and 6 bases from J, with 11 bases between. The CDR3, as DNA: TGTGCCAGCAGCCATGGGATGGATGAAAAACTGTTTTTT. This sequence encodes CASSHGMDEKLFF.

For this clonotype: Germline and junction disagree at one end, which may indicate a read error. The genes are TRBV4-2 and TRBJ2-3, with 11 nucleotides matching TRBD2. The CDR3 covers 20 residues. Looked up from germline, CDR1 is LGHNA and CDR2 is YNFKEQ. The CDR3 spells CDSSEDVIISGRADAVTQYF. CDR3 sequence (DNA): TGTGACAGCAGCGAAGATGTGATCATTAGCGGGAGGGCCGACGCAGTTACGCAGTATTTT.

On this clonotype: One end of the junction fails to match germline, which may point to a read error. V usage is TRBV4-1 and J usage is TRBJ2-3, with D perhaps matching TRBD2 (5 bases). From germline, CDR1 is MGHRA and CDR2 YSYEKL. The CDR3 runs 18 residues. CDR3 amino acids: CAISQDPPPGLGTDTQYF. CDR3 DNA sequence: TGCGCCATCAGCCAAGACCCCCCTCCGGGATTAGGCACAGATACGCAGTATTTC.

This clonotype has at least ten counts. The gene calls are TRBV4-2 and TRBJ1-2; tentatively, D is TRBD1 (5 bases). V gave up 0 bases and J gave up 4 bases, with 15 bases separating them. This CDR3 is built from 16 residues. Germline V gene sequence: CDR1 LGHNA, CDR2 YNFKEQ. The CDR3 reads CASSQDPQGASYGYTF. Written as DNA, the CDR3 is TGTGCCAGCAGCCAAGACCCCCAGGGCGCGAGCTATGGCTACACCTTC.

Comments on this clonotype: Germline and junction disagree at one end, which may indicate a read error. Written as DNA, the CDR3 is TGCGCCGGCAGCGAAGAATACCCCCCGGCGGGAGGAACCAATGAGCAGTTCTTC. Protein sequence: CAGSEEYPPAGGTNEQFF. V gene TRBV4-1 combines with J gene TRBJ2-1; the match to TRBD2 covers 8 bases. The CDR3 runs to 18 residues. Germline loops: CDR1 MGHRA, CDR2 YSYEKL.

The rearrangement uses TRBV28 and TRBJ2-1; maybe TRBD2 (5 bases). Germline CDR1 is MDHEN and CDR2 is SYDVKM. The CDR3 runs 15 residues. The CDR3 bases are TGTGTCACCAGTTTCCCTAGCCGACTCTACAATGAGCAGTTCTTC. Translating gives CVTSFPSRLYNEQFF.

A word on this clonotype: As the CDR3 is not closed by the conserved phenylalanine or tryptophan, this likely results from a read error. The DNA is left out, because the CDR3 cannot be placed on it with certainty; the CDR3 is given as TCRdb lists it. This chain links TRBV5-4 with TRBJ1-1; the DNA was not compared with TRBD1, the D call given in the table. Germline CDR1 and CDR2: SGHNT and YYREEE (reference sequence). The CDR3 sequence runs 12 residues, both termini included. The CDR3 reads CALSTGNTEDFL.

Notes on this clonotype: In this CDR3 the conserved last residue, phenylalanine or tryptophan, is missing, so a read error is likely. This chain joins TRBV20-1 and TRBJ2-3; maybe TRBD1 (7 bases). V shed 5 bases and J shed 5 bases, with 20 bases lying between them. The CDR3 runs to 15 residues. CDR1 is DFQATT and CDR2 is SNEGSKA in the germline V gene (reference sequence). This chain's CDR3 is CSAQSGEGAQDTQYI. Here the CDR3 DNA reads TGCAGTGCTCAATCGGGAGAGGGGGCGCAAGATACGCAGTATATT.

The chain is built from TRBV28 and TRBJ2-2; the match to TRBD2 covers 14 bases. Germline values: CDR1 MDHEN, CDR2 SYDVKM. The CDR3 covers 21 residues. The V segment lost 6 bases and the J segment 5 bases; nucleotides outside the gene matches: 20. CDR3 DNA: TGTGCCAGCAGAAGCATTCACTCCGGGACTAGCGGGAGTGATTATACCGGGGAGCTGTTTTTT. Translated: CASRSIHSGTSGSDYTGELFF.

CDR3 sequence reads: CTASYTGGANQPQHF. The CDR3 bases are TGCACAGCTTCATACACAGGAGGAGCCAATCAGCCCCAGCATTTT. This sequence joins TRBV20-1 and TRBJ1-5; possibly TRBD1 for D (5 bases). This CDR3 spans 15 amino acids. CDR1 is DFQATT, CDR2 SNEGSKA, per germline (reference sequence).

Concerning this clonotype: This is likely a read error, given that the CDR3 carries no conserved phenylalanine or tryptophan at its end. J is TRBJ2-3 and V is TRBV5-4; TRBD2 might be the D (6 bases). CDR1 and CDR2 (germline): SGHNT, YYREEE (reference sequence). Trimming removed 0 bases at V and 8 bases at J, with 13 bases between. CDR3 length: 14 residues. CDR3 region: CASSLGLVGVTQYI. CDR3 DNA: TGTGCCAGCAGCTTGGGACTAGTGGGAGTTACGCAGTATATT.

The V gene is TRBV20-1, the J gene TRBJ2-5; D may be TRBD1 (6 bases). The CDR3 consists of 14 residues. V was pared by 8 bases and J by 0 bases, with 16 bases between. Per germline, CDR1 DFQATT and CDR2 SNEGSKA (reference sequence). CDR3 in amino acids: CSTQGRGYQETQYF. In DNA, the CDR3 is TGCAGTACTCAAGGAAGGGGGTACCAAGAGACCCAGTACTTC.

The chain recombines TRBV20-1 with TRBJ1-1, with 9 bases fitting TRBD1. V gave up 6 bases and J gave up 4 bases; unmatched junction bases: 18. Germline V gene lookup returns CDR1 DFQATT and CDR2 SNEGSKA (reference sequence). CDR3 length: 17 amino acids. CDR3: CSASPPGQGVAGTEAFF. The CDR3 DNA reads as TGCAGTGCGAGTCCTCCGGGACAGGGTGTCGCGGGCACTGAAGCTTTCTTT.

In the case of this clonotype: Without the conserved terminal phenylalanine or tryptophan, this CDR3 likely stems from a read error. V and J are TRBV5-4 and TRBJ2-3; D not certain. CDR1 is SGHNT and CDR2 is YYREEE in the germline V gene (reference sequence). The CDR3 length is 14 residues. The CDR3 region has the DNA TGTGCTAGCAGCACGTCTCGGCGCACAGATACGCAGTATTTG. Protein product: CASSTSRRTDTQYL.

The chain has TRBV15 and TRBJ2-7; maybe TRBD1 (5 bases). V gave up 0 bases and J gave up 3 bases, with 6 bases separating them. The germline CDR1 and CDR2 sequences are LNHNV and YYDKDF (reference sequence). The CDR3 runs 13 residues. CDR3 bases: TGTGCCACCAGCAGAGACAGGGTCTACGAGCAGTACTTC. The encoded protein is CATSRDRVYEQYF.

The V and J genes are TRBV29-1 and TRBJ1-2; 8 nucleotides line up with TRBD1. CDR3 size: 12 residues. The germline V gene has CDR1 SQVTM and CDR2 ANQGSEA. In DNA form, the CDR3 reads TGCGGCGCCCACGGACAGGGTGTTGGCTACACCTTC. Its protein is CGAHGQGVGYTF.

The chain uses TRBV11-3 and TRBJ2-1, with D perhaps TRBD2 (5 bases). CDR3 length: 17 residues. Germline V gene data show CDR1 as SGHNT and CDR2 as YENEEA. V was clipped by 5 bases and J by 7 bases, with 24 bases between them. The CDR3 DNA reads as TGTGCCAGCAGCAACGACGATCCAAGGACTGGCAAAAATGAGCAGTTCTTC. It encodes CASSNDDPRTGKNEQFF. The full variable domain, completed using reference TRBV11-3 and TRBJ2-1, is EAGVVQSPRYKIIEKKQPVAFWCNPISGHNTLYWYLQNLGQGPELLIRYENEEAVDDSQLPKDRFSAERLKGVDSTLKIQPAELGDSAVYLCASSNDDPRTGKNEQFFGPGTRLTVL.